These 22 T cell receptor beta chains were sequenced from one sample in a study of blood T cell repertoires in COVID-19. Clones were read by immunoSEQ multiplex PCR, and TCRdb kept only the in-frame ones, dropping some. The table shows some 54,000 clones, with roughly four fifths occurring only once. Sequenced sample: peripheral blood. All receptors come from a woman of 80 years or more with COVID-19, enrolled during active disease.

The chain employs TRBV5-1 and TRBJ2-5, with D maybe TRBD1 (5 bases). CDR3 length equals 14 residues. Germline assignment: CDR1 SGHRS and CDR2 YFSETQ. With 4 bases removed from V and 0 bases from J, the gap between germline ends came to 10 bases. This CDR3 is CASSTSTDQETQYF. The CDR3 DNA sequence: TGCGCCAGCAGCACCTCGACAGACCAAGAGACCCAGTACTTC.

The CDR3 DNA reads as TGTGCCATAGGGCTAGCAGCTTACAATGAGCAGTTCTTC. Its protein product is CAIGLAAYNEQFF. V is TRBV10-3 and J is TRBJ2-1; a possible D gene is TRBD2 (5 bases). The CDR3 contains 13 residues. V lost 9 bases and J 4 bases, leaving 13 bases between the germline ends. Germline CDR1 is ENHRY and CDR2 is SYGVKD.

The chain is built from TRBV29-1 and TRBJ2-1; 8 bases match TRBD2. Germline CDR1 SQVTM, CDR2 ANQGSEA. The CDR3 totals 15 residues. The junction had 18 bases not matched to a gene; V was cut back by 7 bases and J by 10 bases. CDR3 sequence reads: CSAAGLLGLGSEQFF. The CDR3 region has the DNA TGCAGCGCCGCCGGGTTACTGGGACTAGGATCCGAGCAGTTCTTC.

The V and J genes are TRBV5-1 and TRBJ2-3, with 9 bases aligning to TRBD1. Unmatched junction bases numbered 11, after V lost 2 bases and J lost 7 bases. The CDR3 contains 16 residues. Germline V lookup: CDR1 SGHRS, CDR2 YFSETQ. In DNA form, the CDR3 reads TGCGCCAGCAGCTTTCAGGGACAGGGCGTAAGAAATACGCAGTATTTT. Translated: CASSFQGQGVRNTQYF.

This rearrangement joins TRBV30 to TRBJ2-5; TRBD2 matches at 9 bases. The J segment lost 2 bases and the V segment lost 2 bases, leaving 3 bases of the junction unmatched. The CDR3 is made up of 14 amino acids. Germline V gene lookup returns CDR1 GTSNPN and CDR2 SVGIG (reference sequence). For the CDR3, the DNA is TGTGCCTGGAGTAGGACTAGCGAGCAAGAGACCCAGTACTTC. Translated, it gives CAWSRTSEQETQYF.

This clone was detected only once. The CDR3 sequence: CASSPGQGRYGYTF. DNA of the CDR3: TGTGCCAGCAGTCCCGGACAGGGTCGATATGGCTACACCTTC. The chain uses TRBV27 and TRBJ1-2; 8 positions match TRBD1. Germline values: CDR1 MNHEY, CDR2 SMNVEV (reference sequence). The CDR3 is 14 amino acids. V was pared by 5 bases and J by 5 bases, with 7 bases of the junction left unmatched.

The chain joins TRBV24-1 to TRBJ2-1; TRBD2 might be the D (6 bases). Trimming shortened V by 7 bases and J by 0 bases, and 6 bases separated the two germline ends. CDR3 size: 13 residues. Germline CDR1 is KGHDR and CDR2 is SFDVKD. CDR3 in amino acids: CATSGSSYNEQFF. CDR3 DNA: TGTGCCACCAGCGGGAGCTCCTACAATGAGCAGTTCTTC.

The chain has TRBV18 and TRBJ2-7; a weak D match, TRBD2 (6 bases). V was cut by 5 bases and J by 5 bases, with 13 bases left in between. CDR3 length equals 13 residues. In germline, CDR1 is KGHSH, CDR2 LQKENI. CDR3 sequence reads: CASSKGDFNEQYF. DNA of the CDR3: TGTGCCAGCTCAAAAGGGGACTTTAACGAGCAGTACTTC.

V gene TRBV25-1 combines with J gene TRBJ2-1, with 9 positions matching TRBD2. CDR1 is MGHDK and CDR2 is SYGVNS in the germline V gene. Trimming cost V 0 bases and J 9 bases; bases outside gene matches: 9. The CDR3 runs to 16 residues. The CDR3 DNA follows: TGTGCCAGCAGTGAATATTCAGGACTAGCGAGCGGTGAGCAGTTCTTC. Encoded protein: CASSEYSGLASGEQFF.

The chain couples TRBV3-1 (or the pseudogene TRBV3-2) to TRBJ2-1; TRBD2 aligns across 10 bases. The V gene end was trimmed by 3 bases and the J gene end by 1 base; junction bases not matched to a gene: 6. The CDR3 sequence is 17 residues long. Germline V lookup: CDR1 LGHDT, CDR2 YNNKEL (reference sequence). This CDR3 reads CASSHDIAGGSYNEQFF. DNA of the CDR3: TGTGCCAGCAGCCATGATATAGCGGGAGGTTCCTACAATGAGCAGTTCTTC.

The J gene is TRBJ2-5, the V gene TRBV30, with 11 bases lining up with TRBD2. Germline V lookup: CDR1 GTSNPN, CDR2 SVGIG (reference sequence). The CDR3 has 16 amino acids. Losses at the gene ends were 0 bases for V and 2 bases for J; bases not matched to a gene: 5. The CDR3 coding sequence is TGTGCCTGGAGTGTACTAGCGGGAGTGTTTCAAGAGACCCAGTACTTC. It codes for CAWSVLAGVFQETQYF.

This clone was detected once. This chain links TRBV7-9 with TRBJ2-1; 8 bases fit TRBD2. This CDR3 region has 17 residues. J lost 5 bases, V lost 2 bases, and 11 bases had no gene match. Germline V lookup: CDR1 SEHNR, CDR2 FQNEAQ (reference sequence). CDR3 in amino acids: CASSLLPGGPPHNEQFF. CDR3 bases: TGTGCCAGCAGCTTATTACCGGGAGGGCCTCCCCACAATGAGCAGTTCTTC. The variable domain in full, completed from reference TRBV7-9 and TRBJ2-1, reads DTGVSQNPRHKITKRGQNVTFRCDPISEHNRLYWYRQTLGQGPEFLTYFQNEAQLEKSRLLSDRFSAERPKGSFSTLEIQRTEQGDSAMYLCASSLLPGGPPHNEQFFGPGTRLTVL.

This clone was picked up one time. The chain combines TRBV27 with TRBJ1-1, with D possibly TRBD1 on 5 matching bases. Trimming took off 6 bases at V and 2 bases at J, with 13 bases between the two ends. CDR3 size: 14 residues. Germline assignment: CDR1 MNHEY and CDR2 SMNVEV (reference sequence). DNA for the CDR3: TGTGCCAGCAGGTCGATAACAGGTAACACTGAAGCTTTCTTT. Translation: CASRSITGNTEAFF.

The chain combines TRBV29-1 with TRBJ2-1, with D unclear. The CDR3 runs to 13 residues. V was trimmed by 5 bases and J by 0 bases, leaving 8 bases between them. The germline V gene has CDR1 SQVTM and CDR2 ANQGSEA. The CDR3 DNA is TGCAGCGTTCGGGTTAGCTCCTACAATGAGCAGTTCTTC. This translates into CSVRVSSYNEQFF.

The V gene is TRBV11-2, the J gene TRBJ1-1, with TRBD1 matching over 7 bases. Germline assignment: CDR1 SGHAT and CDR2 FQNNGV. The J segment lost 1 base and the V segment lost 5 bases, leaving 4 bases of the junction unmatched. CDR3 length: 14 amino acids. In nucleotides, the CDR3 is TGTGCCAGCAGCCCCTGGACAGGGAACACTGAAGCTTTCTTT. Amino acids: CASSPWTGNTEAFF.

V gene TRBV3-1 (or the pseudogene TRBV3-2) combines with J gene TRBJ2-7; D might be TRBD1 (5 bases). Trimming left V 0 bases short and J 3 bases short, with 12 bases between. CDR3 length: 15 residues. Germline-derived CDR1 and CDR2 are LGHDT and YNNKEL (reference sequence). CDR3 in DNA: TGTGCCAGCAGCCAAGATAGGGGATGGTTCTACGAGCAGTACTTC. This encodes CASSQDRGWFYEQYF.

The CDR3, as DNA: TGTGCCTGGAGCCTGGGACTAGCGGGGTTAAGCTCCTACAATGAGCAGTTCTTC. Translating gives CAWSLGLAGLSSYNEQFF. The V gene is TRBV30, the J gene TRBJ2-1, with TRBD2 matching 13 bases. This CDR3 contains 18 residues. CDR1 and CDR2 from the germline V gene are GTSNPN and SVGIG (reference sequence). J gave up 0 bases and V 3 bases, and 8 bases lay outside the gene matches. The full variable domain, rest sourced from reference TRBV30 and TRBJ2-1, is SQTIHQWPATLVQPVGSPLSLECTVEGTSNPNLYWYRQAAGRGLQLLFYSVGIGQISSEVPQNLSASRPQDRQFILSSKKLLLSDSGFYLCAWSLGLAGLSSYNEQFFGPGTRLTVL.

The chain employs TRBV7-8 and TRBJ1-1; 7 bases are shared with TRBD1. From germline, CDR1 is SGHVS and CDR2 FQNEAQ. V lost 4 bases to trimming and J lost 5 bases; unmatched junction nucleotides: 13. The CDR3 loop spans 16 amino acids. CDR3 DNA: TGTGCCAGCAGCTCCCCGGCAGGGGGGCTAGAAACTGAAGCTTTCTTT. Its translation: CASSSPAGGLETEAFF. Supplemented by reference TRBV7-8 and TRBJ1-1, the full variable domain reads GAGVSQSPRYKVAKRGQDVALRCDPISGHVSLFWYQQALGQGPEFLTYFQNEAQLDKSGLPSDRFFAERPEGSVSTLKIQRTQQEDSAVYLCASSSPAGGLETEAFFGQGTRLTVV.

The chain couples TRBV7-3 to TRBJ2-7; 11 bases fit TRBD1. Germline CDR1 SGHTA, CDR2 FQGTGA. The junction had 13 bases not matched to a gene; V was cut back by 6 bases and J by 6 bases. The CDR3 is 16 residues long. The CDR3 loop is CASSPAPPGQGVEQYF. The CDR3 coding sequence is TGTGCCAGCAGTCCAGCGCCGCCGGGACAGGGGGTCGAGCAGTACTTC.

The V call is TRBV3-1 (or the pseudogene TRBV3-2), the J call TRBJ2-5; a possible D gene is TRBD2 (5 bases). V gave up 1 base and J gave up 6 bases, with 15 bases separating them. CDR1 and CDR2 (germline): LGHDT, YNNKEL (reference sequence). The CDR3 consists of 15 residues. In DNA form, the CDR3 reads TGTGCCAGCAGCCAAGGAAGAGGACTCACCAAGACCCAGTACTTC. Amino acid sequence: CASSQGRGLTKTQYF.

The chain couples TRBV7-2 to TRBJ1-2; 8 nucleotides align to TRBD1. The CDR3 is 16 residues long. Germline assignment: CDR1 SGHTA and CDR2 FQGNSA. With 5 bases clipped from V and 5 bases from J, the junction kept 13 bases outside the gene matches. The CDR3 DNA follows: TGTGCCAGCAGCCCTCAGACGGGGTGGACAGGGTATGGCTACACCTTC. It specifies CASSPQTGWTGYGYTF.

The V call is TRBV7-9, the J call TRBJ2-6, with a possible D match to TRBD2 (6 bases). V gave up 5 bases and J gave up 1 base, with 12 bases separating them. There are 16 residues in the CDR3. Germline V gene sequence: CDR1 SEHNR, CDR2 FQNEAQ (reference sequence). The CDR3 is CASSPTGVSGANVLTF. CDR3 nucleotides: TGTGCCAGCAGCCCCACGGGGGTATCTGGGGCCAACGTCCTGACTTTC.